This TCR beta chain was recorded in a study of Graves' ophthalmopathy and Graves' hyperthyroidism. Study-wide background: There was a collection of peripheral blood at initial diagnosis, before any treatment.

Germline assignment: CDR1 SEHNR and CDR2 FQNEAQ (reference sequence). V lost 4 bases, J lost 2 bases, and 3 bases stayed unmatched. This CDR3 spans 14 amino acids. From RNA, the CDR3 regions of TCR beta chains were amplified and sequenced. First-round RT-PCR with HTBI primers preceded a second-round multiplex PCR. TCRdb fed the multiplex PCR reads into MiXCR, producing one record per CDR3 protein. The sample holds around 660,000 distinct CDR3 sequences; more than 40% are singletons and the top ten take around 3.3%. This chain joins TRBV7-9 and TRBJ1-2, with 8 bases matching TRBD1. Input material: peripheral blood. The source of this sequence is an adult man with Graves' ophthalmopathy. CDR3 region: CASSSSGGNYGYTF. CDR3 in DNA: TGTGCCAGCAGCTCCTCAGGGGGCAACTATGGCTACACCTTC. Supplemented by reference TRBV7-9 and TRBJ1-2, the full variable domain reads DTGVSQNPRHKITKRGQNVTFRCDPISEHNRLYWYRQTLGQGPEFLTYFQNEAQLEKSRLLSDRFSAERPKGSFSTLEIQRTEQGDSAMYLCASSSSGGNYGYTFGSGTRLTVV.